This TCR beta chain was documented in a study of T cell repertoires in cytomegalovirus infection (dated 2019 in TCRdb). About the study as a whole: The peptide stimulations were aimed at well-studied HLA-B-restricted epitopes as well as recently identified HLA-C-restricted CMV epitopes, whose presentation resists viral immunomodulation. Donor HLA type was relevant to the analysis, as public TCR beta signatures indicated carriage of CMV infection together with the matching HLA type.

There are a few counts of this clonotype. This clone's antigen is unknown. No base quality information exists; no much larger clone differs at one position. The germline V gene specifies MNHEY as CDR1 and SVGEGT as CDR2. The cysteine opens and the phenylalanine closes a CDR3 of 15 amino acids. The entry retains the CDR3 DNA only, 45 bases that are in frame from base 1. V and J are truncated by 6 bases and 6 bases respectively, leaving an intervening sequence of 20 bases. TCRdb lists the instrument as Illumina HiSeq 1500. TCRdb handled the public reads itself, with Q25 trimming in fastp and clone calling in MiXCR, and kept productive beta chains. Every distinct CDR3 protein forms one entry, paired with its most common genes and DNA. This sample gives roughly 920,000 distinct CDR3 sequences in total; approximately 31% of them show up just once. Over 10% of the sample goes to the ten largest clones. Overall study outcomes, separate from this receptor: In the ex vivo response, HLA-C-restricted CMV-specific TCR beta clonotypes were dominant, and in two of eight donors the single most frequent clonotype came from this HLA-C-restricted group. Cumulative frequency of public TCR beta family members discriminated carriers of CMV infection plus the relevant HLA type in this cohort and an independent 352-donor cohort.

The meaning of the sample's treatment or condition label: in vitro stimulation with specific CMV peptide epitopes to enrich CMV-specific T cells. The sequencing used cultured CD8+ T cells from PBMCs, collected from culture after CMV antigen stimulation. This clonotype originated in a human donor in good health (CMV status not recorded). Some clones in this sample may be carry-over from other donors' samples. Recombination connected TRBV6-2 or TRBV6-3 to TRBJ1-1, and the D gene may be TRBD1, 5 bases matching. The nucleotides read TGTGCCAGCAGCCCCTTCTGGGGCGAATTCGCTGAAGCTTTCTTT. Translated, this is CASSPFWGEFAEAFF.